The 32 T cell receptor beta chains in this list originate from one sample, sequenced in a study of beta chain features in type 1 diabetes. Isolated RNA was reverse transcribed in full, so expressed TCRB transcripts were sequenced. The data were produced by immunoSEQ multiplex PCR, yet TCRdb's version contains in-frame clones alone and is incomplete. The data contain hundreds of thousands of clones, around a sixth of them seen just once; the ten biggest clones take up more than 0.08%. Sequencing used naive CD4+ T cells from blood. The receptors stem from a young man in good health.

This clone was counted at least ten times. The genes are TRBV10-3 and TRBJ2-7; 12 nucleotides line up with TRBD1. This CDR3 is built from 13 residues. V was clipped by 8 bases and J by 4 bases; unmatched bases: 3. The germline V gene has CDR1 ENHRY and CDR2 SYGVKD. This CDR3 reads CAIGGQGAYEQYF. The CDR3, as DNA: TGTGCCATCGGGGGACAGGGGGCTTACGAGCAGTACTTC.

The chain has TRBV2 and TRBJ2-5, with 9 bases identical to TRBD1. Germline CDR1 SNHLY, CDR2 FYNNEI. V lost 10 bases to trimming and J lost 6 bases; unmatched junction nucleotides: 12. This CDR3 region has 14 residues. The CDR3 loop is CANRGDRALQTQYF. The DNA for the CDR3 is TGTGCCAACAGGGGGGACAGGGCTTTACAGACCCAGTACTTC.

The J gene is TRBJ1-1, the V gene TRBV30, with D uncertain. The CDR3 sequence is 15 residues long. CDR1 GTSNPN and CDR2 SVGIG come from the germline V gene (reference sequence). V lost 0 bases and J lost 5, with 16 bases in between. The CDR3 loop reads CAWSVGPPMATEAFF. The CDR3 nucleotides are TGTGCCTGGAGTGTAGGACCCCCAATGGCGACTGAAGCTTTCTTT.

This clone turned up a few times. This rearrangement joins TRBV11-3 to TRBJ2-2; D gene unclear. Germline loops: CDR1 SGHNT, CDR2 YENEEA. This CDR3 comprises 16 residues. Trimming took off 1 base at V and 2 bases at J, with 11 bases between the two ends. The CDR3 DNA is TGTGCCAGCAGCTTAGGAGAGGCGGTTAACACCGGGGAGCTGTTTTTT. This encodes CASSLGEAVNTGELFF. Variable domain in full (rest from reference TRBV11-3 and TRBJ2-2): EAGVVQSPRYKIIEKKQPVAFWCNPISGHNTLYWYLQNLGQGPELLIRYENEEAVDDSQLPKDRFSAERLKGVDSTLKIQPAELGDSAVYLCASSLGEAVNTGELFFGEGSRLTVL.

J is TRBJ1-2 and V is TRBV2; tentative D call: TRBD1 (5 bases). Trimming left V 6 bases short and J 2 bases short, with 13 bases between. This CDR3 has 14 residues. CDR1 and CDR2 (germline): SNHLY, FYNNEI. The CDR3 region has the DNA TGTGCCAGCAGGGCGACAGTGGCAAACTATGGCTACACCTTC. The encoded protein is CASRATVANYGYTF.

The chain has TRBV10-3 and TRBJ1-1, with D possibly matching TRBD1 (6 bases). Germline CDR1 reads ENHRY; CDR2 reads SYGVKD. The CDR3 consists of 13 residues. The ends were cut back, 2 bases at V and 2 bases at J, with 6 bases in the middle. CDR3 in DNA: TGTGCCATCAGTGAGGGGACAAACACTGAAGCTTTCTTT. Amino acid sequence: CAISEGTNTEAFF.

The chain joins TRBV7-6 to TRBJ1-5, with D perhaps matching TRBD1 (6 bases). Trimming removed 2 bases at V and 0 bases at J, with 8 bases between. Germline values: CDR1 SGHVS, CDR2 FNYEAQ. The CDR3 extends over 15 amino acids. Written as DNA, the CDR3 is TGTGCCAGCAGCTTATTGGGGGCTAGCAATCAGCCCCAGCATTTT. It translates to CASSLLGASNQPQHF.

V gene TRBV13 combines with J gene TRBJ2-5, with D hard to call. The J call is in doubt because the DNA end fits TRBJ2-7 better. CDR1 PRHDT and CDR2 FYEKMQ come from the germline V gene (reference sequence). CDR3 length equals 14 residues. The CDR3 sequence: CASSLVGSHYEQYF. The CDR3 DNA sequence: TGTGCCAGCAGCTTAGTGGGCAGTCACTACGAGCAGTACTTC.

The chain is built from TRBV6-4 and TRBJ1-2; D is perhaps TRBD1 (5 bases). The V gene's germline CDR1 is MRHNA and CDR2 SNTAGT. The CDR3 extends over 14 amino acids. V gave up 1 base and J gave up 4 bases, with 10 bases separating them. Written as DNA, the CDR3 is TGTGCCAGCAGTGACTATGGGGGAACCTATGGCTACACCTTC. As protein: CASSDYGGTYGYTF.

J is TRBJ2-7 and V is TRBV15; tentatively, D is TRBD1 or TRBD2 (5 bases each). Trimming cost V 0 bases and J 3 bases, with 12 bases left between them. Looked up from germline, CDR1 is LNHNV and CDR2 is YYDKDF (reference sequence). This CDR3 comprises 15 residues. In nucleotides, the CDR3 is TGTGCCACCAGCAGAGATTCCGGGACGGTCTACGAGCAGTACTTC. As protein: CATSRDSGTVYEQYF.

The chain links TRBV7-2 to TRBJ2-1; a weak D match, TRBD2 (6 bases). CDR3 length equals 16 residues. The V end was cut by 0 bases, the J end by 3 bases, with 12 bases between. CDR1 is SGHTA, CDR2 FQGNSA, per germline. CDR3 region: CASSLAAGTLYNEQFF. The DNA of the CDR3 is TGTGCCAGCAGCTTAGCGGCGGGAACTCTCTACAATGAGCAGTTCTTC.

This clone was seen a handful of times. This chain uses TRBV7-2 with TRBJ2-7; D is undetermined. V was shortened by 1 base and J by 0 bases, with 13 bases between the two germline ends. The germline CDR1 and CDR2 sequences are SGHTA and FQGNSA. The CDR3 length is 16 residues. In DNA form, the CDR3 reads TGTGCCAGCAGCTTAGGGCCAGGCCCGACCTCCTACGAGCAGTACTTC. As protein: CASSLGPGPTSYEQYF.

This chain joins TRBV9 and TRBJ1-1, with D possibly being TRBD1 (6 bases). Per germline, CDR1 SGDLS and CDR2 YYNGEE. This CDR3 spans 16 amino acids. Trimming stripped 0 bases from V and 0 bases from J, with 12 bases between. The DNA of the CDR3 is TGTGCCAGCAGCGTAGATCCAGGGGTGGTGAACACTGAAGCTTTCTTT. This codes for CASSVDPGVVNTEAFF. Based on the CDR3 plus reference TRBV9 and TRBJ1-1, the full variable domain is DSGVTQTPKHLITATGQRVTLRCSPRSGDLSVYWYQQSLDQGLQFLIQYYNGEERAKGNILERFSAQQFPDLHSELNLSSLELGDSALYFCASSVDPGVVNTEAFFGQGTRLTVV.

This chain joins TRBV9 and TRBJ2-7; TRBD1 or TRBD2 may be the D gene (6 bases each). Trimming cost V 4 bases and J 1 base, with 21 bases left between them. The CDR3 spans 17 residues. Germline V CDR1 and CDR2: SGDLS, YYNGEE. The CDR3, as DNA: TGTGCCAGCAGCTCCCGGTGGGGGGCGGATGCGTCCTACGAGCAGTACTTC. It specifies CASSSRWGADASYEQYF.

This clone has more than one count but fewer than ten. This sequence joins TRBV5-1 and TRBJ1-4, with D perhaps TRBD1 (5 bases). The CDR3 extends over 14 amino acids. V was clipped by 5 bases and J by 3 bases, with 11 bases between them. Germline V gene sequence: CDR1 SGHRS, CDR2 YFSETQ. CDR3 region: CASSPGRPNEKLFF. CDR3 nucleotides: TGCGCCAGCAGTCCGGGACGGCCTAATGAAAAACTGTTTTTT. Using reference TRBV5-1 and TRBJ1-4 for the parts outside the CDR3, the full variable domain is KAGVTQTPRYLIKTRGQQVTLSCSPISGHRSVSWYQQTPGQGLQFLFEYFSETQRNKGNFPGRFSGRQFSNSRSEMNVSTLELGDSALYLCASSPGRPNEKLFFGSGTQLSVL.

The chain recombines TRBV6-5 with TRBJ1-4, with 8 bases matching TRBD1. Germline-derived CDR1 and CDR2 are MNHEY and SVGAGI. There are 15 residues in the CDR3. The ends lost 4 bases at V and 3 bases at J; junction bases unmatched: 4. The CDR3 spells CASSFQGASNEKLFF. For the CDR3, the DNA is TGTGCCAGCAGTTTCCAGGGGGCGTCTAATGAAAAACTGTTTTTT.

The V and J genes are TRBV10-3 and TRBJ2-7; 8 bases are shared with TRBD1. The CDR3 extends over 12 amino acids. Trimming at V came to 4 bases and at J to 6 bases, leaving 2 bases not matched to a gene. Germline CDR1 reads ENHRY; CDR2 reads SYGVKD. The CDR3 loop reads CAISGTGSEQYF. The CDR3 bases are TGTGCCATCAGTGGGACAGGGTCCGAGCAGTACTTC.

As to this clone: Other DNA sequences from this sample encode an identical CDR3 as well. This sequence joins TRBV10-3 and TRBJ2-7; D is unclear. V was cut by 6 bases and J by 7 bases, with 22 bases left in between. This CDR3 comprises 15 residues. Germline V gives CDR1 ENHRY, CDR2 SYGVKD. CDR3 protein: CAISETLTKFYEQYF. The CDR3 bases are TGTGCCATCAGCGAGACCCTGACGAAATTCTATGAGCAGTACTTC.

The chain has TRBV4-3 and TRBJ2-3; perhaps TRBD1 as D (5 bases). V dropped 0 bases and J dropped 1 base, with 11 bases sitting between them. The CDR3 has 16 amino acids. CDR1 LGHNA and CDR2 YSLEER come from the germline V gene. The chain's CDR3 is CASSQESGRGTDTQYF. The CDR3 nucleotides are TGCGCCAGCAGCCAAGAGTCTGGCAGGGGCACAGATACGCAGTATTTT.

This chain connects TRBV18 to TRBJ2-7; weak D call: TRBD2 (5 bases). The ends were cut back, 3 bases at V and 1 base at J, with 19 bases in the middle. Germline CDR1 KGHSH, CDR2 LQKENI. The CDR3 has 17 amino acids. DNA of the CDR3: TGTGCCAGCTCACCCAACTCGGGAATCGGACCATCCTACGAGCAGTACTTC. Its translation is CASSPNSGIGPSYEQYF.

This clone was picked up a small number of times. This chain joins TRBV9 and TRBJ2-7; D perhaps matches TRBD1 (5 bases). The CDR3 loop spans 13 amino acids. Germline CDR1 SGDLS, CDR2 YYNGEE. V was clipped by 2 bases and J by 7 bases, with 13 bases between them. CDR3 bases: TGTGCCAGCAGCGTCGGCAGGGTGGATGAGCAGTACTTC. It specifies CASSVGRVDEQYF.

This clone was observed a handful of times. CDR3 nucleotide sequence: TGTGCCAGCAGCTTAAGAGCCCTGAGGACAGCGCAAGAGACCCAGTACTTC. Protein sequence: CASSLRALRTAQETQYF. The chain uses TRBV7-2 and TRBJ2-5; possible D gene TRBD1, 6 bases. The CDR3 contains 17 residues. Germline CDR1 and CDR2: SGHTA and FQGNSA. Trimming shortened V by 2 bases and J by 2 bases, and 18 bases separated the two germline ends.

The chain recombines TRBV9 with TRBJ2-3; D remains unclear. The CDR3 covers 15 residues. V was pared by 0 bases and J by 2 bases, with 10 bases between. The germline CDR1 and CDR2 sequences are SGDLS and YYNGEE. CDR3 coding DNA: TGTGCCAGCAGCGTAGCCGGAATCCACACAGATACGCAGTATTTT. Its protein is CASSVAGIHTDTQYF.

The CDR3 reads CASSLFYEQYF. The CDR3 DNA is TGTGCCAGCAGCTTATTCTACGAGCAGTACTTC. The V and J genes are TRBV13 and TRBJ2-7, with unresolved D. CDR1 and CDR2 from the germline V gene are PRHDT and FYEKMQ (reference sequence). The CDR3 extends over 11 amino acids. V dropped 2 bases and J dropped 3 bases, with 2 bases sitting between them.

This chain uses TRBV9 with TRBJ2-5, with D possibly TRBD1 on 5 matching bases. V lost 4 bases and J 5 bases, leaving 18 bases between the germline ends. The CDR3 contains 15 residues. Germline V gene lookup returns CDR1 SGDLS and CDR2 YYNGEE. The CDR3 sequence is CASSPRAWVYETQYF. CDR3 sequence (DNA): TGTGCCAGCAGCCCCAGGGCCTGGGTTTATGAGACCCAGTACTTC.

This clone showed up just a few times. The same CDR3 arises from other DNA sequences in this sample as well. This chain uses TRBV4-2 with TRBJ2-2; 7 bases are shared with TRBD1. Trimming removed 4 bases from V and 0 bases from J; junction bases left unmatched: 2. Germline V lookup: CDR1 LGHNA, CDR2 YNFKEQ. This CDR3 is built from 15 residues. CDR3 amino acids: CASSPGTANTGELFF. The DNA of the CDR3 is TGTGCCAGCAGCCCAGGGACAGCGAACACCGGGGAGCTGTTTTTT.

This clone was seen a few times. V gene TRBV5-1 combines with J gene TRBJ2-1; D possibly corresponds to TRBD1 (6 bases). The CDR3 covers 16 residues. CDR1 SGHRS and CDR2 YFSETQ come from the germline V gene. V lost 4 bases and J 2 bases, leaving 16 bases between the germline ends. The CDR3, as DNA: TGCGCCAGCAGCGGCCGAGTGACAGGACCCTACAATGAGCAGTTCTTC. Protein sequence: CASSGRVTGPYNEQFF.

The chain recombines TRBV4-1 with TRBJ2-5; D is unclear. The germline V gene encodes CDR1 MGHRA and CDR2 YSYEKL. The V and J ends lost 0 bases and 13 bases respectively, with 15 bases between them. The CDR3 sequence is 13 residues long. The CDR3 sequence: CASSQDRANPPYF. The DNA for the CDR3 is TGCGCCAGCAGCCAAGATAGGGCGAACCCGCCGTACTTC.

This clone was seen only a few times. This same CDR3 is encoded by further DNA sequences in the sample. This sequence joins TRBV20-1 and TRBJ2-5, with D unclear. V gave up 6 bases and J gave up 2 bases, with 4 bases separating them. CDR3 length: 10 amino acids. CDR1 is DFQATT, CDR2 SNEGSKA, per germline (reference sequence). For the CDR3, the DNA is TGCAGTGCACTACAAGAGACCCAGTACTTC. It yields the protein CSALQETQYF.

The chain links TRBV27 to TRBJ1-1; weak D call: TRBD1 (5 bases). Germline V gene data show CDR1 as MNHEY and CDR2 as SMNVEV (reference sequence). CDR3 length: 15 amino acids. V was shortened by 7 bases and J by 0 bases, with 15 bases between the two germline ends. CDR3 in amino acids: CASMPRGLLNTEAFF. CDR3 DNA sequence: TGTGCCAGCATGCCTCGGGGACTCTTGAACACTGAAGCTTTCTTT.

This clone has just a few counts. The rearrangement uses TRBV9 and TRBJ1-1, with no clear D. The V gene lost 3 bases and the J gene lost 1 base, with 10 bases spanning the gap. This CDR3 contains 14 residues. Germline V CDR1 and CDR2: SGDLS, YYNGEE. In DNA, the CDR3 is TGTGCCAGCAGCGCTCTGACTGCGAACACTGAAGCTTTCTTT. It yields the protein CASSALTANTEAFF.

The sample holds a few counts of this clone. The V call is TRBV5-1, the J call TRBJ2-1; D possibly corresponds to TRBD1 (5 bases). Deletions cut 4 bases from V and 0 bases from J, with 11 bases between. Germline V CDR1 and CDR2: SGHRS, YFSETQ. This CDR3 spans 15 amino acids. CDR3: CASSPTDPSYNEQFF. The CDR3 nucleotides read TGCGCCAGCAGCCCGACAGATCCCTCCTACAATGAGCAGTTCTTC. The entire variable domain, with the rest obtained from reference TRBV5-1 and TRBJ2-1, is as follows: KAGVTQTPRYLIKTRGQQVTLSCSPISGHRSVSWYQQTPGQGLQFLFEYFSETQRNKGNFPGRFSGRQFSNSRSEMNVSTLELGDSALYLCASSPTDPSYNEQFFGPGTRLTVL.